What follows are 15 T cell receptor beta chains derived from one specimen sequenced in a study of prognosis after radiotherapy for stage I lung cancer (dated by TCRdb to about 2021). The sequencer listed for this sample is Illumina HiSeq 3000. The TCR beta CDR3 region was amplified from genomic DNA by two rounds of multiplex PCR. In the first PCR round, primers specific to each TRBV and TRBJ gene were used, and the primer sequences were filed in Chinese patent CN105087789A. TCRdb handled the public reads itself, with Q25 trimming in fastp and clone calling in MiXCR, and kept productive beta chains. A single entry per CDR3 protein holds the most common genes and DNA from its merged rows. Across this sample there are about 34,000 distinct CDR3 sequences, with 30% to 35% seen only once. Together, the top ten hold 16% of the sample. The starting material was PBMCs, obtained before or after stereotactic body radiation therapy (not recorded which). These receptors originate from a donor over 45 with non-small cell lung cancer.

This clonotype appeared many times. The rearrangement joins TRBV20-1 to TRBJ1-1, with D unclear. V lost 5 bases and J lost 4, with 20 bases in between. CDR1 and CDR2 (germline): DFQATT, SNEGSKA (reference sequence). The CDR3 has 15 amino acids. CDR3: CSAFRAEQWSTEAFF. The DNA for the CDR3 is TGCAGTGCTTTTCGAGCTGAACAGTGGAGCACTGAAGCTTTCTTT.

This clonotype was counted ten times or more. V gene TRBV30 combines with J gene TRBJ2-3; TRBD2 aligns across 10 bases. CDR3 length: 15 amino acids. J lost 3 bases, V lost 0 bases, and 3 bases had no gene match. Germline-derived CDR1 and CDR2 are GTSNPN and SVGIG (reference sequence). The DNA of the CDR3 is TGTGCCTGGAGTGTCGGTAGCGGGGGGACAGATACGCAGTATTTT. Translating gives CAWSVGSGGTDTQYF.

This clonotype was found many times. The V call is TRBV10-3, the J call TRBJ2-2; maybe TRBD2 (6 bases). The CDR3 extends over 13 amino acids. Trimming took 10 bases from V and 4 from J, leaving 13 bases between them. Germline V gives CDR1 ENHRY, CDR2 SYGVKD. The CDR3 sequence is CATRGGITGELFF. As DNA, the CDR3 is TGTGCCACCCGGGGCGGGATCACCGGGGAGCTGTTTTTT.

CDR3 nucleotides: TGTGCCAGCATCCTAACAGGGGTAGGGTCAGATACGCAGTATTTT. Translated: CASILTGVGSDTQYF. The genes are TRBV28 and TRBJ2-3, with 7 bases aligning to TRBD1. The trim removed 7 bases at V and 4 bases at J, leaving 11 bases unmatched. The CDR3 loop spans 15 amino acids. Per the germline V gene, CDR1 is MDHEN and CDR2 is SYDVKM.

V and J are TRBV3-1 and TRBJ1-2; D gene unclear. The V gene lost 2 bases and the J gene lost 2 bases, with 12 bases spanning the gap. The V gene's germline CDR1 is LGHDT and CDR2 YNNKEL (reference sequence). The CDR3 length is 15 residues. CDR3 region: CASSQRSGGNYGYTF. CDR3 DNA sequence: TGTGCCAGCAGCCAACGATCGGGAGGGAACTATGGCTACACCTTC.

This clonotype has a count of ten or more. The gene calls are TRBV28 and TRBJ2-5; D is ambiguous. Germline assignment: CDR1 MDHEN and CDR2 SYDVKM. V lost 2 bases and J 0 bases, leaving 4 bases between the germline ends. The CDR3 totals 13 residues. This CDR3 reads CASSLGNQETQYF. For the CDR3, the DNA is TGTGCCAGCAGTTTAGGAAACCAAGAGACCCAGTACTTC.

This clonotype was detected many times. The chain combines TRBV6-1 with TRBJ1-3; D possibly corresponds to TRBD1 (6 bases). Germline V gene data show CDR1 as MNHNS and CDR2 as SASEGT. V was trimmed by 6 bases and J by 1 base, leaving 7 bases between them. The CDR3 is 13 amino acids. The CDR3 region is CASSRGSGNTIYF. DNA of the CDR3: TGTGCCAGCAGCAGGGGTTCTGGAAACACCATATATTTT.

V gene TRBV6-5 combines with J gene TRBJ2-1; 7 bases align to TRBD1. Germline-derived CDR1 and CDR2 are MNHEY and SVGAGI. With V trimmed by 4 bases and J by 7 bases, 7 bases remained unmatched. This CDR3 is 14 amino acids long. CDR3 amino acids: CASSFLIQGNEQFF. CDR3 nucleotides: TGTGCCAGCAGTTTCCTTATACAGGGGAATGAGCAGTTCTTC.

On this clonotype itself: One base away lies a much larger clone, so this may be a sequencing read error. This chain links TRBV24-1 with TRBJ2-7, with 7 bases lining up with TRBD1. J lost 6 bases, V lost 6 bases, and 10 bases had no gene match. Germline CDR1 and CDR2: KGHDR and SFDVKD. This CDR3 is built from 14 residues. Here the CDR3 DNA reads TGTGCCACCAGTTTGTACTCAGGGGGTACCGAGCAGTACTTC. This codes for CATSLYSGGTEQYF.

This clonotype has a count of ten or more. The chain joins TRBV9 to TRBJ2-7, with 10 positions matching TRBD2. Trimming took 0 bases from V and 3 from J; bases not matched to a gene: 6. CDR1 is SGDLS and CDR2 is YYNGEE in the germline V gene. CDR3 length equals 16 residues. The CDR3 region has the DNA TGTGCCAGCAGCGTAGATTTAGCGGGAGGCCTCTACGAGCAGTACTTC. The encoded protein is CASSVDLAGGLYEQYF.

This clonotype was counted ten times or more. The V and J genes are TRBV5-1 and TRBJ1-1; D remains unclear. Germline V gives CDR1 SGHRS, CDR2 YFSETQ. With 0 bases removed from V and 0 bases from J, the gap between germline ends came to 3 bases. This CDR3 has 13 amino acids. The CDR3 region is CASSLEVNTEAFF. CDR3 sequence (DNA): TGCGCCAGCAGCTTGGAAGTGAACACTGAAGCTTTCTTT. Supplemented by reference TRBV5-1 and TRBJ1-1, the full variable domain reads KAGVTQTPRYLIKTRGQQVTLSCSPISGHRSVSWYQQTPGQGLQFLFEYFSETQRNKGNFPGRFSGRQFSNSRSEMNVSTLELGDSALYLCASSLEVNTEAFFGQGTRLTVV.

As to this clonotype: A single base separates this from a much larger clone, so it may be a read error. The gene calls are TRBV5-1 and TRBJ1-4; tentative D call: TRBD1 (5 bases). CDR3 length equals 15 residues. Trimming pared 4 bases from V and 12 bases from J, leaving 22 bases between. Germline CDR1 and CDR2: SGHRS and YFSETQ. CDR3 DNA sequence: TGCGCCAGCAGCCCTGGGGTCAGGGCAGTCTTCGAACTGTTTTTT. Translating it yields CASSPGVRAVFELFF.

This clonotype was recorded at least ten times. This chain uses TRBV6-1 with TRBJ1-2; the D is unclear. In germline, CDR1 is MNHNS, CDR2 SASEGT. This CDR3 is 12 amino acids long. V was cut by 1 base and J by 13 bases, with 13 bases left in between. CDR3 coding DNA: TGTGCCAGCAGTGAAGGGGTGGGGAAGGTCACCTTC. Encoded protein: CASSEGVGKVTF.

This clonotype showed up many times. DNA of the CDR3: TGCGCCAGCAGCTTGAGAGGGGGGACTGAAGCTTTCTTT. Its translation is CASSLRGGTEAFF. The rearrangement joins TRBV5-1 to TRBJ1-1; D is perhaps TRBD1 (6 bases). Germline loops: CDR1 SGHRS, CDR2 YFSETQ. This CDR3 contains 13 residues. Trimming left V 1 base short and J 5 bases short, with 9 bases between. Full variable domain (outside the CDR3, taken from reference TRBV5-1 and TRBJ1-1): KAGVTQTPRYLIKTRGQQVTLSCSPISGHRSVSWYQQTPGQGLQFLFEYFSETQRNKGNFPGRFSGRQFSNSRSEMNVSTLELGDSALYLCASSLRGGTEAFFGQGTRLTVV.

The V gene is TRBV5-4, the J gene TRBJ2-7; D not certain. The CDR3 runs to 14 residues. Trimming shortened V by 0 bases and J by 2 bases, and 9 bases separated the two germline ends. The germline CDR1 and CDR2 sequences are SGHNT and YYREEE (reference sequence). The chain's CDR3 is CASSLGTDPYEQYF. CDR3 sequence (DNA): TGTGCCAGCAGCTTGGGGACCGACCCCTACGAGCAGTACTTC.